This T cell receptor (beta chain) was recorded in a study of identical twins. This clonotype has only a few counts. Its antigen is still unknown. TCRdb analysed the 5' RACE reads with MiXCR anew, one entry per CDR3 protein. This table has approximately 230,000 distinct CDR3 sequences, about an eighth appearing once. V was cut by 6 bases and J by 0 bases, with 12 bases left in between. The CDR3 consists of 14 residues. From germline, CDR1 is SEHNR and CDR2 FQNEAQ (reference sequence). Findings and caveats of the study: Invariant MAIT and iNKT cells could partly confound zero-insertion analyses.

This clonotype was sampled from a woman aged 18-35 years in good health. The material sequenced was memory (CD45RO+) T cells sorted from blood. This chain joins TRBV7-9 and TRBJ2-7; weak D call: TRBD1 (6 bases). The CDR3 sequence is CASSRTVSSYEQYF. The CDR3 nucleotides are TGTGCCAGCAGTCGGACAGTCAGCTCCTACGAGCAGTACTTC.